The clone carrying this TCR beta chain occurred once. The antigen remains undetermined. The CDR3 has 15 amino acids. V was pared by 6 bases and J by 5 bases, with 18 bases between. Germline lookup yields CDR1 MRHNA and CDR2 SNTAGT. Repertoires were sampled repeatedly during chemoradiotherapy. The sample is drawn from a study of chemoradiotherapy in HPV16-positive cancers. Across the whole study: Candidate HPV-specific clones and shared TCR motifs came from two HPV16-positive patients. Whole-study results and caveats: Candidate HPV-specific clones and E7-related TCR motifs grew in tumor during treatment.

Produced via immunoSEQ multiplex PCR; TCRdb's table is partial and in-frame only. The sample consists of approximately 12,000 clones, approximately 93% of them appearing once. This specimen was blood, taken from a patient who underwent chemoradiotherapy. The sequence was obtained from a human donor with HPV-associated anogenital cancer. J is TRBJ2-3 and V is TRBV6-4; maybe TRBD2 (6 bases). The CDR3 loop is CASSPAEGRGDTQYF. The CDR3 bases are TGTGCCAGCAGCCCGGCGGAGGGGCGGGGAGATACGCAGTATTTT.